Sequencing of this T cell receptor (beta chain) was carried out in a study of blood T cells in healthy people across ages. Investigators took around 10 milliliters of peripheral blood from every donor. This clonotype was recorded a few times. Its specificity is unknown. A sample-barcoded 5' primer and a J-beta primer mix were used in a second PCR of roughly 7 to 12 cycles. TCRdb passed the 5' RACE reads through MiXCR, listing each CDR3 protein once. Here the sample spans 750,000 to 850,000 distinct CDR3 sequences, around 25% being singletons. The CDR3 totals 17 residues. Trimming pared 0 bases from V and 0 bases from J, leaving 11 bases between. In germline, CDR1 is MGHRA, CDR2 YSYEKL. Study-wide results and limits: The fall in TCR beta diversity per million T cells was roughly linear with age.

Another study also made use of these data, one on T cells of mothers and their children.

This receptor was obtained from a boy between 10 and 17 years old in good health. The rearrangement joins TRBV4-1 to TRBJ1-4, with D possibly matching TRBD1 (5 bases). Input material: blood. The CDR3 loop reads CASSQDGAVATNEKLFF. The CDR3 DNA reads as TGCGCCAGCAGCCAAGATGGGGCAGTTGCAACTAATGAAAAACTGTTTTTT.